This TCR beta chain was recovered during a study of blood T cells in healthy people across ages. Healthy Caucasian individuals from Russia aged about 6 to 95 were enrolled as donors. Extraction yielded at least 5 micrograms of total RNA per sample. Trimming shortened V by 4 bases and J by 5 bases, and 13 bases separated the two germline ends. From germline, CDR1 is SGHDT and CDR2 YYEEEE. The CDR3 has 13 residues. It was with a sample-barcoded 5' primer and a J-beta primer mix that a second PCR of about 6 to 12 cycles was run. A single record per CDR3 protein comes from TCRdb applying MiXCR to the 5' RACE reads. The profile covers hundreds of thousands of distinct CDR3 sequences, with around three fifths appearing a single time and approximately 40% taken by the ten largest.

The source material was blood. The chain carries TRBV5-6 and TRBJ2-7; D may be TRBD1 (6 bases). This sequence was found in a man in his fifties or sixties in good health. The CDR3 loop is CASSPPGVHEQYF. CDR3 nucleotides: TGTGCCAGCAGCCCCCCAGGGGTCCACGAGCAGTACTTC.